This entry concerns a single T cell receptor (beta chain). This entry comes from a study of blood T cell repertoires in COVID-19. Across the study: The United States, Italy and Spain supplied acute and convalescent COVID-19 samples. The cDNA or gDNA used as material had been derived from T cells, B-cell-depleted T cells, or PBMCs.

The CDR3 has 13 residues. Germline lookup yields CDR1 MDHEN and CDR2 SYDVKM. V lost 5 bases, J lost 8 bases, and 13 bases lay in between. Authors' processing steps: Using reference gene primer amplification, nucleated cell counts were estimated. Sequenced by immunoSEQ multiplex PCR; TCRdb stores in-frame clones only, minus some. V, J and clone size were drawn from that table, and D and trimming were deduced from the DNA. This table holds roughly 250,000 clones, 75% to 85% found once. What was sequenced was peripheral blood. The V gene is TRBV28, the J gene TRBJ2-1; D might be TRBD1 (6 bases). The source of this sequence is a human donor in a cohort sampled during active COVID-19. DNA of the CDR3: TGTGCCAGCAGTCTAGGGGGTGGGGATGAGCAGTTCTTC. It translates to CASSLGGGDEQFF.